A single sample gave rise to the 3 T cell receptor beta chains below, sequenced in a study of shared clonotypes between healthy human individuals. Libraries were prepared by immunoSEQ multiplex PCR; TCRdb keeps only in-frame clonotypes and omits some of them. The table lists approximately 2.4 million clones, approximately 94% of them singletons. Specimen: naive CD4+ T cells sorted from blood. Subset noted: CD45RA+ positively selected. Receptors were obtained from a man between 18 and 29 years old in good health.

The chain recombines TRBV7-6 with TRBJ1-4; no clear D. The germline V gene encodes CDR1 SGHVS and CDR2 FNYEAQ. The length of the CDR3 is 13 residues. Trimming removed 5 bases at V and 5 bases at J, with 9 bases between. The CDR3 sequence: CASSPLWNEKLFF. The DNA for the CDR3 is TGTGCCAGCAGCCCCCTATGGAATGAAAAACTGTTTTTT.

The rearrangement uses TRBV11-2 and TRBJ2-1, with 7 bases identical to TRBD2. V gave up 7 bases and J gave up 9 bases; unmatched junction bases: 18. Germline CDR1 is SGHAT and CDR2 is FQNNGV. The CDR3 is 16 residues long. DNA of the CDR3: TGTGCCAGCACCGTTACGAGGTTGGGGGGGTACGGTGAGCAGTTCTTC. Protein: CASTVTRLGGYGEQFF.

The chain links TRBV27 to TRBJ2-7; the D call may be TRBD1 or TRBD2 (5 bases each). V was pared by 2 bases and J by 5 bases, with 13 bases between. The germline CDR1 and CDR2 sequences are MNHEY and SMNVEV (reference sequence). The CDR3 spans 14 residues. The CDR3 sequence: CASSLRPGSHEQYF. DNA for the CDR3: TGTGCCAGCAGTTTAAGGCCAGGGAGTCACGAGCAGTACTTC.